This T cell receptor (beta chain) was captured by sequencing in a study of blood T cell repertoires in COVID-19 (TCRdb year 2020). Looking at the study overall: Collaborator samples came from the United States, Italy and Spain and covered acute and convalescent phases of COVID-19. The prospective study material was composed of cDNA or gDNA derived from T cells, B-cell-depleted T cells, or PBMCs. The dataset comprised deeply sampled blood TCRbeta repertoires from subjects exposed to, actively infected with, or recovered from COVID-19. The repertoires were released in a freely available public database meant as a resource for research on the immune response to SARS-CoV-2. The samples were drawn from two sources: the first 160 participants of the ongoing ImmuneRACE study, and approximately 1,300 subjects contributed by 6 global collaborators. Sample metadata almost always included a de-identified subject ID, COVID-19 status, age in years and sex. Where HLA class I and class II types were available, the types were taken from metadata supplied by the sample provider, not from assay-based typing. Study-wide conclusions, independent of this receptor: The amount of clinical and demographic metadata varied by source and participant and was provided uncurated.

Another Seattle source contributed samples from volunteer blood donors who had recovered from COVID-19. The collaborating institutions used their own protocols to collect whole blood in K2EDTA tubes. Collaborator samples were shipped for TCRbeta analysis as frozen whole blood, isolated PBMCs, or DNA extracted from either sample type. The sample holds one count of this clone. The target of this receptor is not known. No clone much larger than this one lies a single base away; base qualities are absent. The germline V gene (reference sequence) specifies SGHNT as CDR1 and YYREEE as CDR2. V drops 0 bases and J drops 0 bases, leaving 9 bases in between. The CDR3, cysteine through phenylalanine, is 15 amino acids long. The only DNA kept is the CDR3, 45 bases in frame from the first base. TCRbeta CDR3 regions were amplified from genomic DNA using the immunoSEQ Assay, a bias-controlled multiplex PCR. Regarding the original processing steps: The number of nucleated cells in each sample was estimated by amplification of reference gene primers within the assay. To quantify the absolute abundance of each unique TCRbeta CDR3 rearrangement, sequence reads were collapsed and filtered. For each sample, productive Simpson clonality was calculated as the square root of Simpson's diversity index across productive rearrangements. TCRdb obtained this table from immuneACCESS and retained in-frame rearrangements with V and J assigned. These tables miss some clones; where compared with another copy, unresolved V genes account for less than half of the shortfall, and the remainder is unexplained. V, J and clone size were drawn from that table, and D and trimming were deduced from the DNA. The sample data list a few hundred thousand clones, and around 86% of these were observed just once. Of the sample, 1.9% falls within the top ten clones.

The receptor was isolated from a young man who had recovered from COVID-19. The sample comprised peripheral blood. This chain joins TRBV5-4 to TRBJ1-2; possibly the D gene is TRBD1, per 6 matching bases. This receptor has the CDR3 CASSLGTDTNYGYTF. In nucleotides, the sequence is TGTGCCAGCAGCTTGGGGACAGATACTAACTATGGCTACACCTTC.